This TCR beta chain was sequenced in a study of cytomegalovirus exposure and HLA in healthy donors. Findings of the study overall: Listed as cytomegalovirus-associated were 150 or so TCR beta chains.

The primer mix had 60 Vbeta and 13 Jbeta primers. Profiling relied on immunoSEQ multiplex PCR, and the TCRdb table lists in-frame clones only, not all of them. The data contain 150,000 or so clones, around 80% of them seen just once; the ten biggest clones take up less than 15%. V dropped 6 bases and J dropped 1 base, with 9 bases sitting between them. This CDR3 has 13 residues. Germline V CDR1 and CDR2: MNHNY, SVGAGI (reference sequence). As concerns this clone: The target antigen is unknown.

Sequencing was carried out using PBMCs. The V call is TRBV6-6, the J call TRBJ1-1, with D perhaps matching TRBD1 (5 bases). The sequence was collected from a middle-aged man in good health and CMV-seropositive. The CDR3 loop reads CASRKGQNTEAFF. Written as DNA, the CDR3 is TGTGCCAGCAGGAAAGGACAGAACACTGAAGCTTTCTTT.